The T cell receptor (beta chain) described here comes from a study of cytomegalovirus exposure and HLA in healthy donors. The PCR was carried out with 60 Vbeta primers and 13 Jbeta primers. Clones were read by immunoSEQ multiplex PCR, and TCRdb kept only the in-frame ones, dropping some. Seen here are about 130,000 clones, under 80% observed once, and the top ten hold around 4%. Study-level points and caveats: There was a cluster of highly shared sequence variants that was likely a sequencing artifact. Specificity for CMV antigens was confirmed in vitro for three of the CMV-associated chains.

The germline gives CDR1 MNHEY, CDR2 SVGAGI. V trimming: 7 bases; J trimming: 6 bases; junction bases outside the gene matches: 12. The CDR3 covers 14 residues. On this clone itself: No antigen is known for it.

This receptor was taken from a man in his late teens or twenties in good health and CMV-seropositive. Input material: PBMCs. The genes are TRBV6-5 and TRBJ2-7; 7 bases map to TRBD1. CDR3 bases: TGTGCCAGCACCGGACCGGGACAGTTAAGCGAGCAGTACTTC. Translated, it gives CASTGPGQLSEQYF.